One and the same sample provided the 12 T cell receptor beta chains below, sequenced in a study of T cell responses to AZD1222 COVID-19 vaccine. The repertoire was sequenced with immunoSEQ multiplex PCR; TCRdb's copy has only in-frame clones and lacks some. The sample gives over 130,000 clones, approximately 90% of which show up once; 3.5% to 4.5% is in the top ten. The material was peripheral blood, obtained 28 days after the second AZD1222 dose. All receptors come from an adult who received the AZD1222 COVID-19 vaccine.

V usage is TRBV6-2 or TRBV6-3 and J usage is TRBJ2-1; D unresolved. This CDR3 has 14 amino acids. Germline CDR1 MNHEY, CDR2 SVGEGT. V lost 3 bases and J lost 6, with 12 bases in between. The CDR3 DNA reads TGTGCCAGCAGTTATTTAGTTGGAGTCAATGAGCAGTTCTTC. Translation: CASSYLVGVNEQFF.

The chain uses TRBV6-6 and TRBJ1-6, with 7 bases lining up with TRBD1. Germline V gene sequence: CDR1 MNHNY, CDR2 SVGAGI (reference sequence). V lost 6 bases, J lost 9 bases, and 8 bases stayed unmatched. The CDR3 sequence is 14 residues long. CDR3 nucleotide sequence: TGTGCCAGCAGGGAGGGGACAGCGCTTTCACCCCTCCACTTT. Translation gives CASREGTALSPLHF.

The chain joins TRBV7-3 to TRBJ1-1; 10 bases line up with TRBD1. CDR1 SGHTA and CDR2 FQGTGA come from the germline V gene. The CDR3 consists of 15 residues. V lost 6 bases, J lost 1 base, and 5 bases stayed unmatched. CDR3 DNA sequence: TGTGCCAGCAGGAATTGGGACAGGGGGAACACTGAAGCTTTCTTT. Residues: CASRNWDRGNTEAFF.

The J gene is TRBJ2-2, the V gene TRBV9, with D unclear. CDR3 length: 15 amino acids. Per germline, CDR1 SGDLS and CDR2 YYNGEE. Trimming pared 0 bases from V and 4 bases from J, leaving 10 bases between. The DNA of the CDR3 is TGTGCCAGCAGCGTAGGGACCCCCGGCACCGGGGAGCTGTTTTTT. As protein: CASSVGTPGTGELFF.

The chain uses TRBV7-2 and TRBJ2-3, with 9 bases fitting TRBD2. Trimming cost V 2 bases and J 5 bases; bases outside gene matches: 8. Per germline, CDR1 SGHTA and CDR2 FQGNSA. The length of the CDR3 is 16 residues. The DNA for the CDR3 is TGTGCCAGCAGCTTAAATAGCGGGGGTTCGCTAGATACGCAGTATTTT. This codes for CASSLNSGGSLDTQYF.

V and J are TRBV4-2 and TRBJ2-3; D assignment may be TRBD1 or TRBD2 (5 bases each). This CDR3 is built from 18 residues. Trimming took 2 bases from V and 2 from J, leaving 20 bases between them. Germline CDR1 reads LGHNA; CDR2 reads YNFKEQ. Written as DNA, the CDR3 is TGTGCCAGCAGCCAAAATCCGACTACGACAGACTTCACAGATACGCAGTATTTT. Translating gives CASSQNPTTTDFTDTQYF.

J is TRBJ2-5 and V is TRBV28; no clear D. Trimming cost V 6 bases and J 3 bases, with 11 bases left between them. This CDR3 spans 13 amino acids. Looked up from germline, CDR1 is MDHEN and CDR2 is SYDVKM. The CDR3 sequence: CASRKGRKETQYF. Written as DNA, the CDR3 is TGTGCCAGCAGAAAAGGACGGAAAGAGACCCAGTACTTC.

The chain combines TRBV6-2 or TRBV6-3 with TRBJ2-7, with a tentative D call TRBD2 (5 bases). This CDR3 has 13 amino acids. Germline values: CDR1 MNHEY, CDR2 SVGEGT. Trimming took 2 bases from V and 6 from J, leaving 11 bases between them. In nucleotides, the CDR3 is TGTGCCAGCAGTTACCTCGGGAAGATCGAGCAGTACTTC. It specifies CASSYLGKIEQYF.

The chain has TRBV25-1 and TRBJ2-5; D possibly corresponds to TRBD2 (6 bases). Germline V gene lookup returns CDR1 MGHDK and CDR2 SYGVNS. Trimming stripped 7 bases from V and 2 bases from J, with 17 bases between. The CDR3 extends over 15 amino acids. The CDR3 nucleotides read TGTGCCAGCATGAGCCTGCTAGCGCAACAAGAGACCCAGTACTTC. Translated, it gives CASMSLLAQQETQYF.

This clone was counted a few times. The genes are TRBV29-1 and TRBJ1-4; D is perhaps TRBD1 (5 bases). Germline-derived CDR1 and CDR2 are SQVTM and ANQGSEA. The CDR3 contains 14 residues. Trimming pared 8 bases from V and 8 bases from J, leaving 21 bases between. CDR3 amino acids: CSSLPGEEGEKLFF. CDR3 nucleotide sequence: TGCAGCTCTTTGCCGGGGGAAGAAGGAGAAAAACTGTTTTTT.

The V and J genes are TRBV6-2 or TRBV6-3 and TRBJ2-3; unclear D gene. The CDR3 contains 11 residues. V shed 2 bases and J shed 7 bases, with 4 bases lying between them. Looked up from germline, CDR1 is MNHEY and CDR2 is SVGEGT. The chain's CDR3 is CASSYPNTQYF. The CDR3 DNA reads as TGTGCCAGCAGTTACCCGAATACGCAGTATTTT.

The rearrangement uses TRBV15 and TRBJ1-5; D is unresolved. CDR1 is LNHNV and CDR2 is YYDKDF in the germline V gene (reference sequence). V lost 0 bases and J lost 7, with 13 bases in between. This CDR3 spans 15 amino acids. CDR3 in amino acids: CATSRDRGRTQPQHF. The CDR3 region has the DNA TGTGCCACCAGCAGAGATCGAGGACGGACCCAGCCCCAGCATTTT. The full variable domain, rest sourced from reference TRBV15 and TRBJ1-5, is DAMVIQNPRYQVTQFGKPVTLSCSQTLNHNVMYWYQQKSSQAPKLLFHYYDKDFNNEADTPDNFQSRRPNTSFCFLDIRSPGLGDTAMYLCATSRDRGRTQPQHFGDGTRLSIL.